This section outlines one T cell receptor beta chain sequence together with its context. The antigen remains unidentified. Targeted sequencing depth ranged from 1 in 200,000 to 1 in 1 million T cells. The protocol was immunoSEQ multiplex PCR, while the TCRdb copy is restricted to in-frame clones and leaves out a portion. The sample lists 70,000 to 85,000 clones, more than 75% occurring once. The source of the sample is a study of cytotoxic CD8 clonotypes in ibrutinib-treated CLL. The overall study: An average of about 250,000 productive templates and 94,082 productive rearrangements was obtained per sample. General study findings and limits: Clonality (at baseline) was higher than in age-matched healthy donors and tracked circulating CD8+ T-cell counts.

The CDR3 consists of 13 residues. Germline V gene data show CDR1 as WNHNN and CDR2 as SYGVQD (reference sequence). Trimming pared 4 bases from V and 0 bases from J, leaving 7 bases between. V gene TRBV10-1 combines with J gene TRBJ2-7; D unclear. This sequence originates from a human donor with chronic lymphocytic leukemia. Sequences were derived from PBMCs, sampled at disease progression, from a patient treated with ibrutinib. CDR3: CASSGASSYEQYF. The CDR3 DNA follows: TGCGCCAGCAGTGGGGCGTCCTCCTACGAGCAGTACTTC.